The present T cell receptor (beta chain) was sequenced within a study of blood T cell repertoires in COVID-19. Turning to the study itself: Italy, Spain and the United States were the sources of the convalescent and acute COVID-19 samples.

In the authors' methods: Amplified reference gene primers provided the basis for estimating nucleated cell counts. TCRdb's copy holds only in-frame clones and misses some; the assay was immunoSEQ multiplex PCR. Clonal size and the V and J genes are those of that table, whereas D and trimming came from the DNA. The data contain roughly 120,000 clones, approximately 86% of them singletons. Germline V lookup: CDR1 SGHVS, CDR2 FQNEAQ. The CDR3 covers 17 residues. The V and J ends lost 6 bases and 1 base, in that order; junction bases with no gene match: 12. The chain links TRBV7-8 to TRBJ2-5; 9 positions match TRBD2. The sequenced sample consisted of peripheral blood. This receptor was obtained from a man aged 40-55 years with acute or convalescent COVID-19. In nucleotides, the CDR3 is TGTGCCAGCAGTAACATGCCTGAGCGGGGGGTCCAAGAGACCCAGTACTTC. Its protein product is CASSNMPERGVQETQYF.